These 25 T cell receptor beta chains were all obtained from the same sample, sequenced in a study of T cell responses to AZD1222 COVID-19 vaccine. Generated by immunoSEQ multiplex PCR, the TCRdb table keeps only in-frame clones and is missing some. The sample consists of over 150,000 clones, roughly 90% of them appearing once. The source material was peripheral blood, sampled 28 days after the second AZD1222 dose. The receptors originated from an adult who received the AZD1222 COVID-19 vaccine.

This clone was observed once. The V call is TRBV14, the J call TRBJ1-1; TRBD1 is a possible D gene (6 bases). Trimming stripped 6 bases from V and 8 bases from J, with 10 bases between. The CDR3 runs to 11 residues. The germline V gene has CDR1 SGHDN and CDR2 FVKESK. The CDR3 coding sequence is TGTGCCAGCAGTCCAGGGGCGGAAGCTTTCTTT. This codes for CASSPGAEAFF.

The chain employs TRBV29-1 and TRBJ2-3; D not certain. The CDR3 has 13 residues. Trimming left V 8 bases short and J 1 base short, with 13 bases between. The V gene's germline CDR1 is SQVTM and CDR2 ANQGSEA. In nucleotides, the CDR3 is TGCAGCTCCCGCGAGCGTGGCACAGATACGCAGTATTTT. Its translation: CSSRERGTDTQYF.

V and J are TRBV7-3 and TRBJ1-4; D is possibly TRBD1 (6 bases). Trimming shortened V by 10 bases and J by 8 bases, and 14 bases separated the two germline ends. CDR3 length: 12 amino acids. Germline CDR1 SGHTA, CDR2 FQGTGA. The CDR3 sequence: CAITTDREKLFF. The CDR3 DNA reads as TGTGCCATCACCACCGACAGGGAAAAACTGTTTTTT.

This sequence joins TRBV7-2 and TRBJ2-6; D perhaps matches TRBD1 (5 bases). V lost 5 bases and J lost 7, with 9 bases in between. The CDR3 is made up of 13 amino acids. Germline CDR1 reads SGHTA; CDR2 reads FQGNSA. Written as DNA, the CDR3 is TGTGCCAGCAGCCCCCGGACAGCCAACGTCCTGACTTTC. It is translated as CASSPRTANVLTF. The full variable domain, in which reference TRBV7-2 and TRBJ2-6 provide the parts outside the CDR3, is GAGVSQSPSNKVTEKGKDVELRCDPISGHTALYWYRQSLGQGLEFLIYFQGNSAPDKSGLPSDRFSAERTGGSVSTLTIQRTQQEDSAVYLCASSPRTANVLTFGAGSRLTVL.

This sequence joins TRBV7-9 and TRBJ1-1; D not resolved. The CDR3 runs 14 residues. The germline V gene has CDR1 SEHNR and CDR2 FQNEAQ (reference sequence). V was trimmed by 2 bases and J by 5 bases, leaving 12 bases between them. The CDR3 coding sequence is TGTGCCAGCAGCTTAAACATGGCTCGTACTGAAGCTTTCTTT. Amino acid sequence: CASSLNMARTEAFF.

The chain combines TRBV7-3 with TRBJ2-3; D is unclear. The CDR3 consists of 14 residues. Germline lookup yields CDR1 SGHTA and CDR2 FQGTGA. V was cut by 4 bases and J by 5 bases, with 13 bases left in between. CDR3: CASSSSLGKDTQYF. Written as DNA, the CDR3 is TGTGCCAGCAGCTCCTCCCTTGGAAAAGATACGCAGTATTTT.

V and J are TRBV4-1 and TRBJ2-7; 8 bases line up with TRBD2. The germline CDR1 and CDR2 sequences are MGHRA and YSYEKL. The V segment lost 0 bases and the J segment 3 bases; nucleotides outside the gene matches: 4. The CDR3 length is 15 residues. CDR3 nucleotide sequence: TGCGCCAGCAGCCAAGATAATAGCGGGGTCTACGAGCAGTACTTC. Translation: CASSQDNSGVYEQYF.

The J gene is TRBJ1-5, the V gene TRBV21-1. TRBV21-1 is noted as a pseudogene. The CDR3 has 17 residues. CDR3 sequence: CASSKKVPPYSNQPQHF. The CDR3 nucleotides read TGTGCCAGCAGCAAGAAAGTCCCTCCATATAGCAATCAGCCCCAGCATTTT.

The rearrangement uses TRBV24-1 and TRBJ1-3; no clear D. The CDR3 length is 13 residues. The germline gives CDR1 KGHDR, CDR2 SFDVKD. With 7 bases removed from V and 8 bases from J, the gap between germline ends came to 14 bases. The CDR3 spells CATRPRSGDTIYF. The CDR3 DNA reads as TGTGCCACCAGGCCTCGGTCCGGGGACACCATATATTTT.

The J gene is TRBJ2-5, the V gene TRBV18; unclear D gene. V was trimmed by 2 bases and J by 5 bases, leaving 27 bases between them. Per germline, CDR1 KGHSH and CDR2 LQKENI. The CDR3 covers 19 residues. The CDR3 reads CASSPAKGVAGRLGETQYF. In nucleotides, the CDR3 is TGTGCCAGCTCACCAGCGAAAGGTGTGGCAGGCCGATTGGGGGAGACCCAGTACTTC.

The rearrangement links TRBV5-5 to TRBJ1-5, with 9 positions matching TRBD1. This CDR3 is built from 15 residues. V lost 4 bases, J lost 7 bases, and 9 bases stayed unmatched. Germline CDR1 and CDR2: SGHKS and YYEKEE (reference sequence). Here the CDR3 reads CASSGTGTVGQPQHF. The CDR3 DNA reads TGTGCCAGCAGCGGGACAGGGACGGTTGGCCAGCCCCAGCATTTT.

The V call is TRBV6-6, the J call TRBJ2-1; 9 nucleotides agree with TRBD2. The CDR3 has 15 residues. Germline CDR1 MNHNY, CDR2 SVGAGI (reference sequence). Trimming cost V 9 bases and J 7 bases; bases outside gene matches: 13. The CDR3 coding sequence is TGTGCCAGTTCCCTAAGGGGACTAGCCGGGAATGAGCAGTTCTTC. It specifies CASSLRGLAGNEQFF.

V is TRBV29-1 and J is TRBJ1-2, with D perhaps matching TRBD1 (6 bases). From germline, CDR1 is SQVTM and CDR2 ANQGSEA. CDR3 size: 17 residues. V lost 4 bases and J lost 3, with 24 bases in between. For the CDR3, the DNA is TGCAGCGTTGTCTTGGTAGAGGGGGACGGAATAGACTATGGCTACACCTTC. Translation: CSVVLVEGDGIDYGYTF. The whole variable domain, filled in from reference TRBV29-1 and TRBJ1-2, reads SAVISQKPSRDICQRGTSLTIQCQVDSQVTMMFWYRQQPGQSLTLIATANQGSEATYESGFVIDKFPISRPNLTFSTLTVSNMSPEDSSIYLCSVVLVEGDGIDYGYTFGSGTRLTVV.

CDR3 coding DNA: TGTGCCATCAGTTCTGGGCCCACTACGGAAGACTATGGCTACACCTTC. Translating it yields CAISSGPTTEDYGYTF. The chain carries TRBV10-3 and TRBJ1-2; D remains ambiguous. Trimming left V 5 bases short and J 3 bases short, with 19 bases between. CDR1 and CDR2 from the germline V gene are ENHRY and SYGVKD. The CDR3 has 16 residues.

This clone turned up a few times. In DNA, the CDR3 is TGTGCCAGCAGCATCAGGGGGCGAGTTCACACTGAAGCTTTCTTT. It encodes CASSIRGRVHTEAFF. This chain connects TRBV5-6 to TRBJ1-1, with 8 bases matching TRBD1. CDR1 is SGHDT, CDR2 YYEEEE, per germline. The CDR3 spans 15 residues. The V and J ends lost 4 bases and 3 bases, in that order; junction bases with no gene match: 8.

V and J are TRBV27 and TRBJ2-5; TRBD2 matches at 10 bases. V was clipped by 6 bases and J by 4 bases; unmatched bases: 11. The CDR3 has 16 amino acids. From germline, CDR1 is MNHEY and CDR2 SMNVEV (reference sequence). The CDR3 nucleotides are TGTGCCAGCAGCCAAATCCTAGCGGGGGTGGGAGAGACCCAGTACTTC. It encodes CASSQILAGVGETQYF.

The CDR3 sequence is CASSPLNGEAFF. The CDR3, as DNA: TGTGCCAGCAGCCCATTGAACGGTGAAGCTTTCTTT. This chain joins TRBV11-3 and TRBJ1-1; D is unresolved. V dropped 5 bases and J dropped 7 bases, with 11 bases sitting between them. Germline V gene lookup returns CDR1 SGHNT and CDR2 YENEEA. This CDR3 region has 12 residues.

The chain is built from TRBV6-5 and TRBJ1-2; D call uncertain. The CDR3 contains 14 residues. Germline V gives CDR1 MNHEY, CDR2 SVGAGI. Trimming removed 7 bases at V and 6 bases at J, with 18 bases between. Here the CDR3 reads CASTDARRGHGYTF. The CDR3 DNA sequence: TGTGCCAGCACCGATGCCCGGAGAGGTCATGGCTACACCTTC.

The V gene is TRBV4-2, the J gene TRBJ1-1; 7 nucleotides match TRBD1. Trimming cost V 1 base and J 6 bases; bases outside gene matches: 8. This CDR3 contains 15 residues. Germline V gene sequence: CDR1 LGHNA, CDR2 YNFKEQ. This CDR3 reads CASSQARTGGAEAFF. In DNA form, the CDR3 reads TGTGCCAGCAGCCAAGCCCGGACAGGAGGGGCTGAAGCTTTCTTT.

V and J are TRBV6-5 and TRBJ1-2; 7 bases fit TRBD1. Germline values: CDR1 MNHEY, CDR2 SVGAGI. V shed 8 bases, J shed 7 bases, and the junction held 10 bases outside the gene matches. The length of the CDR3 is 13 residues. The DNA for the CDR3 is TGTGCCAGCCGGCTCGACAGGGTTTCTGGCTACACCTTC. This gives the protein CASRLDRVSGYTF.

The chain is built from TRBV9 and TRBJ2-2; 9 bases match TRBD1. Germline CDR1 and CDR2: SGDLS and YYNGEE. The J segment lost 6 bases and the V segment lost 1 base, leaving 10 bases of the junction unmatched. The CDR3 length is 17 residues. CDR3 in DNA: TGTGCCAGCAGCGTATCCGAGGGACAGGGCTCCCCCGGGGAGCTGTTTTTT. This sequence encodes CASSVSEGQGSPGELFF.

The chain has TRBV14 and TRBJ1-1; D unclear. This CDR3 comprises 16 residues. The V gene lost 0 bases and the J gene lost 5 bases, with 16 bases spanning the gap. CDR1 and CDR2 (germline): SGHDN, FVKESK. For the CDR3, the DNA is TGTGCCAGCAGCCAAGACGGGCAGGAGAGAGGGACTGAAGCTTTCTTT. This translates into CASSQDGQERGTEAFF. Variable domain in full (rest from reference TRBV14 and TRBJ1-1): EAGVTQFPSHSVIEKGQTVTLRCDPISGHDNLYWYRRVMGKEIKFLLHFVKESKQDESGMPNNRFLAERTGGTYSTLKVQPAELEDSGVYFCASSQDGQERGTEAFFGQGTRLTVV.

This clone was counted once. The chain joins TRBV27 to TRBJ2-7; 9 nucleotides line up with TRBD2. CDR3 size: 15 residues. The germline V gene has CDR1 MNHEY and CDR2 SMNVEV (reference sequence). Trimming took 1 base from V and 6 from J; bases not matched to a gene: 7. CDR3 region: CASSLWGLAGLEQYF. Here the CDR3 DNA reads TGTGCCAGCAGTTTATGGGGACTAGCTGGCCTCGAGCAGTACTTC.

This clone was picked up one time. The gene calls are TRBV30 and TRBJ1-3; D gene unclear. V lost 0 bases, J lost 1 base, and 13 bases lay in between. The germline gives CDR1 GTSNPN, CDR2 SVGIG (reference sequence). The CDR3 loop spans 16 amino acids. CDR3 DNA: TGTGCCTGGAGTGTGTGGCAGCTTAGTTCTGGAAACACCATATATTTT. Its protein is CAWSVWQLSSGNTIYF.

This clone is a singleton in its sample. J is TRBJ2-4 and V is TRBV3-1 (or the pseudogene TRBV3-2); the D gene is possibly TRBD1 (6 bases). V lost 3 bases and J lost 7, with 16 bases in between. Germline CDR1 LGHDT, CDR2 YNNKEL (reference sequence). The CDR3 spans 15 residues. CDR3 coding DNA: TGTGCCAGCAGCCACCCCGGGACACGGCTCAACATTCAGTACTTC. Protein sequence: CASSHPGTRLNIQYF.